Sequencing of this T cell receptor (beta chain) was carried out in a study of blood T cell repertoires in COVID-19. Overall study context: Material from acute and convalescent COVID-19 was sourced from the United States, Italy and Spain. In each case, the material was cDNA or gDNA derived from T cells, B-cell-depleted T cells, or PBMCs.

V dropped 1 base and J dropped 0 bases, with 12 bases sitting between them. CDR3 length: 16 amino acids. Germline V gene data show CDR1 as LNHDA and CDR2 as SQIVND (reference sequence). Categorization into cohorts depended on clinical history that participants reported. Sequencing was performed with immunoSEQ multiplex PCR; in TCRdb, only in-frame clones are kept and a portion is missing. The table records around 390,000 clones, just under 90% of them present only once. This receptor was identified in a woman aged 45-65 years who had recovered from COVID-19. Input material: PBMCs or T cells enriched from blood (not recorded which). The chain links TRBV19 to TRBJ1-2; D is ambiguous. CDR3 coding DNA: TGTGCCAGTAGTATAGGAGGCTCGAGGGCTAACTATGGCTACACCTTC. Translating gives CASSIGGSRANYGYTF.